Reported below is one TCR beta chain. Profiled with immunoSEQ multiplex PCR; TCRdb holds only in-frame clones, not every one. The sample has about 680,000 clones; 89% are singletons. Specified treatment: some 19 received Ad26.COV2.S at low or high dose, single or two shots; five or six received placebo; per-sample allocation not given. Day 63 after the first vaccine or placebo injection was the time point for sampling. With 5 bases removed from V and 5 bases from J, the gap between germline ends came to 10 bases. This CDR3 has 12 residues. Germline loops: CDR1 SGHTA, CDR2 FQGNSA. This sample is part of a study of Ad26.COV2.S vaccination and SARS-CoV-2 variants.

This sample comprised peripheral blood, obtained in a trial of Ad26.COV2.S vaccine versus placebo. The receptor's source is a person aged 18-65 years who received the Ad26.COV2.S COVID-19 vaccine or a placebo. The chain uses TRBV7-2 and TRBJ2-7; D ambiguous. CDR3 in DNA: TGTGCCAGCAGCCCCCCTGCCCACGAGCAGTACTTC. It is translated as CASSPPAHEQYF.